Below, 19 T cell receptor beta chains from the same sample are listed, as sequenced in a study of blood T cell repertoires in COVID-19. Here immunoSEQ multiplex PCR was the method, and the copy in TCRdb shows in-frame clones only, minus some. The sample holds approximately 350,000 clones, more than 70% seen once. The sample taken for sequencing was peripheral blood. Receptor source: a man in his forties or fifties with acute or convalescent COVID-19.

The chain has TRBV5-4 and TRBJ2-3; D is perhaps TRBD2 (5 bases). Germline CDR1 SGHNT, CDR2 YYREEE (reference sequence). The ends were cut back, 0 bases at V and 6 bases at J, with 14 bases in the middle. This CDR3 comprises 15 residues. The CDR3 DNA sequence: TGTGCCAGCAGCTTGGTCGGGAACCCTAGGGATACGCAGTATTTT. Amino acid sequence: CASSLVGNPRDTQYF.

The chain uses TRBV10-1 and TRBJ2-7, with 7 positions matching TRBD2. CDR1 and CDR2 (germline): WNHNN, SYGVQD (reference sequence). The V and J ends lost 4 bases and 6 bases, in that order; junction bases with no gene match: 9. The CDR3 covers 14 residues. The CDR3 spells CASSGTLTSREQYF. The CDR3 nucleotides read TGCGCCAGCAGTGGGACCCTGACTAGCCGCGAGCAGTACTTC.

This sequence joins TRBV6-5 and TRBJ1-2; D is perhaps TRBD1 (6 bases). The CDR3 is made up of 16 amino acids. Between the trimmed V and J ends, which lost 4 bases and 5 bases, there was a span of 20 bases. CDR1 is MNHEY, CDR2 SVGAGI, per germline. The CDR3 DNA sequence: TGTGCCAGCAGTTGGGAGATACGGGGGGCGGGGTATGGCTACACCTTC. Translating it yields CASSWEIRGAGYGYTF.

V and J are TRBV10-3 and TRBJ2-1; the match to TRBD2 covers 14 bases. With 0 bases clipped from V and 9 bases from J, the junction kept 4 bases outside the gene matches. The CDR3 runs 16 residues. Germline V CDR1 and CDR2: ENHRY, SYGVKD. The CDR3 DNA reads TGTGCCATCAGTGAGTCCGGACTAGCGGGAGGCCGTGAGCAGTTCTTC. It encodes CAISESGLAGGREQFF.

This chain connects TRBV21-1 to TRBJ2-1; the table names TRBD2, a call not compared with the DNA. TRBV21-1 is reported as a pseudogene. The CDR3 sequence is 16 residues long. The CDR3 DNA is TGTGCCAGCAGCAAAATTGCGGCGGGGGGCTACAATGAGCAGTTCTTC. It codes for CASSKIAAGGYNEQFF.

This sequence joins TRBV9 and TRBJ2-3; 12 bases map to TRBD2. J was trimmed by 5 bases and V by 0 bases; bases with no gene match: 7. CDR1 is SGDLS and CDR2 is YYNGEE in the germline V gene. CDR3 length: 17 residues. The CDR3 DNA reads TGTGCCAGCAGCGTAGTGGAGACTAGCGGGAGTGTAGATACGCAGTATTTT. Translation: CASSVVETSGSVDTQYF.

This sequence joins TRBV6-2 or TRBV6-3 and TRBJ1-3; no definite D call. From germline, CDR1 is MNHEY and CDR2 SVGEGT. The ends were cut back, 2 bases at V and 0 bases at J, with 14 bases in the middle. This CDR3 has 17 residues. The DNA for the CDR3 is TGTGCCAGCAGTTACATGAGGCAGTCAGACTCTGGAAACACCATATATTTT. It is translated as CASSYMRQSDSGNTIYF.

The chain uses TRBV27 and TRBJ1-1; D ambiguous. Trimming removed 1 base at V and 0 bases at J, with 15 bases between. The CDR3 contains 17 residues. From germline, CDR1 is MNHEY and CDR2 SMNVEV (reference sequence). The CDR3 bases are TGTGCCAGCAGTTTATTAAGTCCAGGTCGAGTGAACACTGAAGCTTTCTTT. Protein sequence: CASSLLSPGRVNTEAFF.

The rearrangement links TRBV7-8 to TRBJ2-7; 9 positions match TRBD2. The CDR3 loop spans 16 amino acids. The ends lost 5 bases at V and 3 bases at J; junction bases unmatched: 11. The germline CDR1 and CDR2 sequences are SGHVS and FQNEAQ. The CDR3 nucleotides are TGTGCCAGCAGCCTAGGGGCGGGAGGGGGGCGCTACGAGCAGTACTTC. Its translation: CASSLGAGGGRYEQYF.

V gene TRBV7-6 combines with J gene TRBJ1-1; 9 bases align to TRBD1. Germline values: CDR1 SGHVS, CDR2 FNYEAQ. V shed 1 base and J 5 bases; nucleotides not matched to a gene: 2. The CDR3 has 14 residues. The CDR3 loop is CASSLGTGVTEAFF. The DNA of the CDR3 is TGTGCCAGCAGCTTAGGGACAGGGGTTACTGAAGCTTTCTTT.

The chain employs TRBV30 and TRBJ2-5; 7 bases fit TRBD1. The V and J ends lost 1 base and 5 bases, in that order; junction bases with no gene match: 10. This CDR3 contains 15 residues. Germline loops: CDR1 GTSNPN, CDR2 SVGIG (reference sequence). This CDR3 reads CAWSANTGAWETQYF. DNA of the CDR3: TGTGCCTGGAGTGCGAATACAGGGGCATGGGAGACCCAGTACTTC. Together with reference TRBV30 and TRBJ2-5, the CDR3 gives the full variable domain: SQTIHQWPATLVQPVGSPLSLECTVEGTSNPNLYWYRQAAGRGLQLLFYSVGIGQISSEVPQNLSASRPQDRQFILSSKKLLLSDSGFYLCAWSANTGAWETQYFGPGTRLLVL.

The chain couples TRBV27 to TRBJ2-6, with D perhaps matching TRBD1 (6 bases). Trimming shortened V by 3 bases and J by 6 bases, and 15 bases separated the two germline ends. Germline-derived CDR1 and CDR2 are MNHEY and SMNVEV (reference sequence). The CDR3 runs 16 residues. For the CDR3, the DNA is TGTGCCAGCAGTTTCACAGGGCCCCCGTTGGCCAACGTCCTGACTTTC. This gives the protein CASSFTGPPLANVLTF.

The chain recombines TRBV10-3 with TRBJ2-2; D may be TRBD1 (6 bases). The V end lost 10 bases, the J end lost 0 bases, and 12 bases lay between the germline ends. Germline lookup yields CDR1 ENHRY and CDR2 SYGVKD. The CDR3 spans 14 residues. CDR3 region: CATRDTTNTGELFF. DNA of the CDR3: TGTGCCACCCGGGACACGACGAACACCGGGGAGCTGTTTTTT.

The genes are TRBV4-1 and TRBJ1-1; 9 positions agree with TRBD1. V shed 4 bases and J 2 bases; nucleotides not matched to a gene: 11. Looked up from germline, CDR1 is MGHRA and CDR2 is YSYEKL. The CDR3 contains 17 residues. The CDR3 protein is CASSRPGQTGGNTEAFF. The CDR3 coding sequence is TGCGCCAGCAGCCGCCCCGGGCAGACAGGGGGAAACACTGAAGCTTTCTTT.

The chain has TRBV6-6 and TRBJ1-6; possibly TRBD1 for D (5 bases). This CDR3 comprises 14 residues. Per germline, CDR1 MNHNY and CDR2 SVGAGI (reference sequence). Trimming left V 6 bases short and J 13 bases short, with 19 bases between. The CDR3 coding sequence is TGTGCCAGCAGGGTGGGGCAGGGTATTGCCCCCCTCCACTTT. This codes for CASRVGQGIAPLHF.

The chain has TRBV18 and TRBJ1-5; D gene uncertain. CDR3 size: 16 residues. V lost 5 bases to trimming and J lost 2 bases, with 16 bases between them. CDR1 and CDR2 from the germline V gene are KGHSH and LQKENI. The CDR3 loop is CASSSSMTGGNQPQHF. In DNA, the CDR3 is TGTGCCAGCTCATCGAGTATGACCGGGGGCAATCAGCCCCAGCATTTT.

The DNA of the CDR3 is TGTGCCTGGAGTATGACAATAAACACTGAAGCTTTCTTT. Translating it yields CAWSMTINTEAFF. V usage is TRBV30 and J usage is TRBJ1-1; D is unclear. From germline, CDR1 is GTSNPN and CDR2 SVGIG (reference sequence). V shed 2 bases and J shed 2 bases, with 9 bases lying between them. The CDR3 has 13 residues. Combining the CDR3 with reference TRBV30 and TRBJ1-1 gives the whole variable domain SQTIHQWPATLVQPVGSPLSLECTVEGTSNPNLYWYRQAAGRGLQLLFYSVGIGQISSEVPQNLSASRPQDRQFILSSKKLLLSDSGFYLCAWSMTINTEAFFGQGTRLTVV.

The J gene is TRBJ2-7, the V gene TRBV11-3, with TRBD1 matching over 12 bases. The ends lost 5 bases at V and 4 bases at J; junction bases unmatched: 6. The germline V gene encodes CDR1 SGHNT and CDR2 YENEEA. The CDR3 has 15 amino acids. The CDR3 DNA reads TGTGCCAGCAGCCCGGGACAGGGGGCGAAATACGAGCAGTACTTC. Protein sequence: CASSPGQGAKYEQYF. The variable domain in full, with the rest retrieved from reference TRBV11-3 and TRBJ2-7, is EAGVVQSPRYKIIEKKQPVAFWCNPISGHNTLYWYLQNLGQGPELLIRYENEEAVDDSQLPKDRFSAERLKGVDSTLKIQPAELGDSAVYLCASSPGQGAKYEQYFGPGTRLTVT.

The CDR3 region is CASSSGGAGDTQYF. In DNA, the CDR3 is TGTGCCAGCAGTAGCGGGGGGGCGGGAGATACGCAGTATTTT. The chain is built from TRBV6-5 and TRBJ2-3; 10 bases are a match to TRBD2. This CDR3 is built from 14 residues. Germline CDR1 is MNHEY and CDR2 is SVGAGI. V lost 5 bases, J lost 5 bases, and 4 bases stayed unmatched.